A selection of T cell receptor beta chains follows, all from one sample in a study of T cells after yellow fever vaccination. Using its own MiXCR run on the 5' RACE reads, TCRdb lists one record per CDR3 protein. Of about 300,000 distinct CDR3 sequences listed, around 6.8% were seen once; the top ten hold over 15%. The specimen was PBMCs, collected roughly 45 days after the first yellow fever vaccination. The receptors here all came from a young man who received the YFV17D yellow fever vaccine. The CDR3 runs from the conserved cysteine through the conserved F or W. A D gene is named only where the DNA matches it firmly. Size values are once, few and many counts, or a class for expanded clones, and some rows have none.

J gene,clone size,V gene,D gene,CDR3 length,CDR3 protein,CDR3 DNA
TRBJ1-1,-,TRBV28,-,13,CASTHPLTGRAFF,TGTGCCAGCACCCATCCCCTGACAGGCCGGGCTTTCTTT
TRBJ1-3,few,TRBV20-1,-,14,CSARFTREGNTIYF,TGCAGTGCTAGGTTTACCCGGGAGGGAAACACCATATATTTT
TRBJ2-1,-,TRBV29-1,-,12,CSVESSDNEQFF,TGCAGCGTTGAGTCTAGCGACAATGAGCAGTTCTTC
TRBJ1-2,-,TRBV9,TRBD1,15,CASSVATRQGYGYTF,TGTGCCAGCAGCGTAGCCACTAGACAGGGCTATGGCTACACCTTC
TRBJ2-1,few,TRBV18,-,12,CASSPDSTGQFF,TGTGCCAGCTCCCCAGACAGTACGGGGCAGTTCTTC
TRBJ2-5,few,TRBV7-2,-,14,CASSLASRPETQYF,TGTGCCAGCAGCTTAGCGTCCAGGCCAGAGACCCAGTACTTC
TRBJ2-3,few,TRBV10-3,-,14,CAISTGTATDTQYF,TGTGCCATCAGTACCGGGACTGCGACAGATACGCAGTATTTT
TRBJ2-7,-,TRBV7-6,TRBD1,17,CASSPGTGGFSSYEQYF,TGTGCCAGCAGCCCCGGGACAGGGGGCTTTAGCTCCTACGAGCAGTACTTC
TRBJ2-5,many,TRBV18,-,14,CASSPPALQETQYF,TGTGCCAGCTCTCCTCCGGCGCTCCAAGAGACCCAGTACTTC
TRBJ1-4,-,TRBV7-2,TRBD1,14,CASSPGTGGAKLFF,TGTGCCAGCAGTCCAGGGACAGGGGGTGCTAAACTGTTTTTT
TRBJ2-5,many,TRBV7-2,TRBD2,15,CASSKREGARETQYF,TGTGCCAGCAGCAAGCGGGAGGGGGCAAGAGAGACCCAGTACTTC
TRBJ2-1,-,TRBV15,-,14,CATSNRLPFGEQFF,TGTGCCACCAGCAACCGTCTCCCTTTTGGCGAGCAGTTCTTC
TRBJ1-2,-,TRBV7-2,-,14,CASSLEGRVYGYTF,TGTGCCAGCAGCTTAGAGGGCCGGGTCTATGGCTACACCTTC
TRBJ2-3,-,TRBV4-2,TRBD2,18,CASSQDLLLAGDPDTQYF,TGTGCCAGCAGCCAAGATCTTTTACTAGCGGGGGACCCAGATACGCAGTATTTT
TRBJ1-2,few,TRBV5-1,-,14,CASRTAEGIYGYTF,TGCGCCAGCAGAACCGCCGAGGGGATCTATGGCTACACCTTC
TRBJ2-2,few,TRBV6-1,-,15,CASTVAGKNTGELFF,TGTGCCAGCACTGTGGCGGGGAAAAACACCGGGGAGCTGTTTTTT
TRBJ2-3,few,TRBV20-1,TRBD2,16,CSANGAGGSRPDTQYF,TGCAGTGCTAACGGGGCGGGGGGCTCCCGGCCCGATACGCAGTATTTT
TRBJ1-3,few,TRBV5-1,TRBD1,17,CASSLAEGASSGNTIYF,TGCGCCAGCAGCTTGGCCGAGGGGGCGAGCTCTGGAAACACCATATATTTT
TRBJ2-1,many,TRBV19,TRBD2,15,CASSMSGGVLNEQFF,TGTGCCAGTAGTATGTCGGGGGGGGTTTTGAATGAGCAGTTCTTC
TRBJ2-5,few,TRBV12-3/TRBV12-4,-,18,CASSSLGDPSGVGETQYF,TGTGCCAGCAGTTCCTTGGGGGATCCTTCAGGGGTTGGAGAGACCCAGTACTTC
TRBJ2-2,-,TRBV21-1,-,18,CASSKTLVCKGNTGELFF,TGTGCCAGCAGCAAAACCCTTGTCTGCAAAGGGAACACCGGGGAGCTGTTTTTT
TRBJ1-6,-,TRBV28,-,15,CASRLGIPYNSPLHF,TGTGCCAGCAGGCTAGGGATCCCCTATAATTCACCCCTCCACTTT
TRBJ2-1,-,TRBV3-1,-,15,CACTQDLGSRPDQFF,TGTGCCTGCACCCAAGATCTGGGAAGCCGGCCGGATCAGTTCTTC
TRBJ2-5,few,TRBV4-3,-,14,CASSQVAAQETQYF,TGCGCCAGCAGCCAAGTGGCGGCGCAAGAGACCCAGTACTTC
TRBJ2-1,few,TRBV6-2/TRBV6-3,-,15,CASSYDEVDYNEQFF,TGTGCCAGCAGTTACGACGAAGTCGACTACAATGAGCAGTTCTTC
TRBJ2-1,-,TRBV25-1,-,15,CASSVVGGSYNEQFF,TGTGCCAGCAGTGTTGTCGGAGGCTCCTACAATGAGCAGTTCTTC
TRBJ2-3,-,TRBV7-9,-,14,CASSPTRAVDTQYF,TGTGCCAGCAGCCCAACCCGGGCGGTAGATACGCAGTATTTT
TRBJ1-6,few,TRBV5-4,TRBD1,14,CASRIGQGNSPLHF,TGTGCCAGCAGAATTGGACAGGGTAATTCACCCCTCCACTTT
TRBJ1-1,few,TRBV12-3/TRBV12-4,TRBD1,13,CASSWDRGTEAFF,TGTGCCAGCAGTTGGGACAGGGGCACTGAAGCTTTCTTT
TRBJ2-7,many,TRBV7-9,-,16,CASSSSLVGRSHEQYF,TGTGCCAGCAGCTCTAGTTTAGTGGGGAGATCCCACGAGCAGTACTTC
TRBJ2-2,many,TRBV5-5,-,14,CASSKQGNTGELFF,TGTGCCAGCAGCAAACAGGGGAACACCGGGGAGCTGTTTTTT
TRBJ2-3,few,TRBV6-5,-,17,CASSSRQGKVDTDTQYF,TGTGCCAGCAGCTCTCGGCAGGGAAAAGTGGACACAGATACGCAGTATTTT
TRBJ2-7,-,TRBV7-6,TRBD2,16,CASPLLTSGGSYEQYF,TGTGCCAGCCCGCTGCTGACTAGCGGGGGCTCCTACGAGCAGTACTTC
TRBJ1-1,many,TRBV3-1,-,12,CASRQGTTEAFF,TGTGCCAGCAGGCAAGGAACCACTGAAGCTTTCTTT
TRBJ2-2,-,TRBV20-1,TRBD1,14,CSAWGQGRGGELFF,TGCAGTGCTTGGGGACAGGGTCGGGGTGGGGAGCTGTTTTTT
TRBJ2-3,few,TRBV7-9,-,14,CASSFVPSTDTQYF,TGTGCCAGCAGCTTTGTTCCTAGCACAGATACGCAGTATTTT
TRBJ1-2,few,TRBV7-9,TRBD1,15,CASSFGMDRVHGYTF,TGTGCCAGCAGCTTCGGGATGGACAGGGTCCATGGCTACACCTTC
TRBJ2-3,-,TRBV7-7,TRBD2,15,CASSFAGGSTDTQYF,TGTGCCAGCAGCTTCGCGGGGGGCAGCACAGATACGCAGTATTTT
TRBJ2-2,few,TRBV5-4,TRBD2,16,CASRTGSGTNTGELFF,TGTGCCAGCAGGACCGGTAGCGGGACGAACACCGGGGAGCTGTTTTTT
TRBJ2-2,few,TRBV4-3,-,14,CASSQDRATGELFF,TGCGCCAGCAGCCAAGATCGGGCCACCGGGGAGCTGTTTTTT
TRBJ1-2,few,TRBV27,-,13,CASSPKGYYGYTF,TGTGCCAGCAGTCCAAAAGGGTACTATGGCTACACCTTC
TRBJ2-3,few,TRBV20-1,-,14,CSASTTRGGDTQYF,TGCAGTGCGAGCACAACGCGGGGTGGCGATACGCAGTATTTT
TRBJ2-1,-,TRBV19,-,14,CASSILGAYNEQFF,TGTGCCAGTAGTATACTCGGGGCCTACAATGAGCAGTTCTTC
TRBJ2-3,-,TRBV20-1,TRBD2,15,CSAIETSGATDTQYF,TGCAGTGCTATAGAGACTAGCGGGGCCACAGATACGCAGTATTTT
TRBJ2-3,few,TRBV18,-,14,CASSPLTAADTQYF,TGTGCCAGCTCACCATTGACAGCGGCAGATACGCAGTATTTT
TRBJ1-2,many,TRBV7-9,-,13,CASSLGDGNGYTF,TGTGCCAGCAGCTTGGGGGACGGGAATGGCTACACCTTC
TRBJ1-2,few,TRBV7-2,-,13,CASSVPGIYGYTF,TGTGCCAGCAGCGTACCAGGTATCTATGGCTACACCTTC
TRBJ1-1,few,TRBV5-1,TRBD1,16,CASSLEPGQGNTEAFF,TGCGCCAGCAGCTTGGAGCCGGGACAGGGGAACACTGAAGCTTTCTTT
TRBJ1-4,-,TRBV6-2/TRBV6-3,TRBD1,17,CASSYFPGTATNEKLFF,TGTGCCAGCAGTTACTTCCCCGGGACAGCAACTAATGAAAAACTGTTTTTT
TRBJ2-3,-,TRBV12-3/TRBV12-4,-,15,CASSPPSSITDTQYF,TGTGCCAGCAGTCCCCCCTCGAGTATTACAGATACGCAGTATTTT
TRBJ2-1,few,TRBV20-1,-,14,CSAAAPSSYNEQFF,TGCAGTGCTGCAGCTCCCAGCTCCTACAATGAGCAGTTCTTC
TRBJ1-6,few,TRBV20-1,TRBD1,17,CSARDPSRGVYNSPLHF,TGCAGTGCTAGAGATCCCAGCAGGGGGGTCTATAATTCACCCCTCCACTTT
TRBJ2-7,-,TRBV12-3/TRBV12-4,TRBD1,15,CASSPGQGALYEQYF,TGTGCCAGCAGTCCTGGACAGGGTGCTCTCTACGAGCAGTACTTC
TRBJ1-2,few,TRBV30,-,13,CAWSVGPSYGYTF,TGTGCCTGGAGTGTAGGACCGAGCTATGGCTACACCTTC
TRBJ1-6,-,TRBV5-1,-,14,CASNNYGRNSPLHF,TGCGCCAGCAACAATTACGGACGGAATTCACCCCTCCACTTT
TRBJ2-1,many,TRBV5-6,-,14,CASSLGPQGYEQFF,TGTGCCAGCAGCTTGGGGCCTCAGGGCTATGAGCAGTTCTTC
TRBJ2-1,few,TRBV10-3,-,15,CASTGRGSSYNEQFF,TGTGCCTCGACTGGGCGGGGAAGCTCCTACAATGAGCAGTTCTTC